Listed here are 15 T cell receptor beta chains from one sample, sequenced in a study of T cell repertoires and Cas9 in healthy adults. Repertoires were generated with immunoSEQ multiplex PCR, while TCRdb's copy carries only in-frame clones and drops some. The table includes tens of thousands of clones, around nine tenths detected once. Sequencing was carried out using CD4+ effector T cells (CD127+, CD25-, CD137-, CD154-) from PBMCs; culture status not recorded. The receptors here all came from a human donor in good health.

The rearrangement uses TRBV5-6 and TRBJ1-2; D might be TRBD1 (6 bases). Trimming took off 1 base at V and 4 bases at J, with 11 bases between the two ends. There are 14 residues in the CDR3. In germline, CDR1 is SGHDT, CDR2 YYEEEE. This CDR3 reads CASSLFGQPYGYTF. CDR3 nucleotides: TGTGCCAGCAGCTTGTTCGGACAGCCCTATGGCTACACCTTC.

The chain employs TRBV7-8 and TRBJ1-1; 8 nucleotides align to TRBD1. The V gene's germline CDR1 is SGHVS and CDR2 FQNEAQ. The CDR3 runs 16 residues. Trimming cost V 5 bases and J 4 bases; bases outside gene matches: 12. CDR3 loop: CASSRRTGSLGTEAFF. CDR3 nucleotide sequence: TGTGCCAGCAGCCGGAGGACAGGGTCTTTGGGCACTGAAGCTTTCTTT.

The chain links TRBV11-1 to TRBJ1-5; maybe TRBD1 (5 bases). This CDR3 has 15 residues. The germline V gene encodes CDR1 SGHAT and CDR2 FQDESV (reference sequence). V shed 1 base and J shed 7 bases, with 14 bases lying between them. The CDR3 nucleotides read TGTGCCAGCAGCTTAGGGGCAGGGAAGGACCAGCCCCAGCATTTT. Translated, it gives CASSLGAGKDQPQHF.

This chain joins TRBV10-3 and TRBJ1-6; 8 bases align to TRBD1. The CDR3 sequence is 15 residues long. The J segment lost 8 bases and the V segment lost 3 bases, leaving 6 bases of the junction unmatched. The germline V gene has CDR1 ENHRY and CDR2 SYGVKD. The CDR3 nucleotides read TGTGCCATCAGTGATTTAGACAGGGGAGATTCACCCCTCCACTTT. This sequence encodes CAISDLDRGDSPLHF.

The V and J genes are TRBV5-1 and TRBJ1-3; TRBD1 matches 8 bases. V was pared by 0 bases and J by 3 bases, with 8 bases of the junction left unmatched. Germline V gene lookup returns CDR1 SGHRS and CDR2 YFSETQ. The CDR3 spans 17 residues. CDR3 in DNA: TGCGCCAGCAGCTTGGTTTCCGCAGGGGGCGGTGGAAACACCATATATTTT. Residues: CASSLVSAGGGGNTIYF.

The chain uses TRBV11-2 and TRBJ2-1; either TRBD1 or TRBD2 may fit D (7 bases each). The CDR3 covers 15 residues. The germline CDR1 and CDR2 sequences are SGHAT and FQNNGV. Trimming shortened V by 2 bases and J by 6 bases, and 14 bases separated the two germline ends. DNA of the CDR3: TGTGCCAGCAGCTTACAGGGGGGGGTAGCCAATGAGCAGTTCTTC. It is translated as CASSLQGGVANEQFF. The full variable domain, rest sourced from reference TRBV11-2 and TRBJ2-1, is EAGVAQSPRYKIIEKRQSVAFWCNPISGHATLYWYQQILGQGPKLLIQFQNNGVVDDSQLPKDRFSAERLKGVDSTLKIQPAKLEDSAVYLCASSLQGGVANEQFFGPGTRLTVL.

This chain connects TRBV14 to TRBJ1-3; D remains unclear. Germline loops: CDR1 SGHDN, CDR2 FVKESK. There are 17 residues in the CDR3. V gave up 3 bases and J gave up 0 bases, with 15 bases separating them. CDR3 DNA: TGTGCCAGCAGCCATACAGCACTGCGCGACTCTGGAAACACCATATATTTT. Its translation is CASSHTALRDSGNTIYF.

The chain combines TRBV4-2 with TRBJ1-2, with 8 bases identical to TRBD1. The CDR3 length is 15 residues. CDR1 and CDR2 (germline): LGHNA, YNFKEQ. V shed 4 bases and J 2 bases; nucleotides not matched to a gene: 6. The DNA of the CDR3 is TGTGCCAGCAGCCCGGGGACAGGAGGGAACTATGGCTACACCTTC. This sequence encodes CASSPGTGGNYGYTF.

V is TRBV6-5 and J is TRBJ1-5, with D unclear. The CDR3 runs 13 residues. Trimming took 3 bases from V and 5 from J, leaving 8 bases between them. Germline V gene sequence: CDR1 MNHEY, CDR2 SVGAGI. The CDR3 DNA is TGTGCCAGCAGTTATGAAAGGGATCAGCCCCAGCATTTT. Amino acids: CASSYERDQPQHF.

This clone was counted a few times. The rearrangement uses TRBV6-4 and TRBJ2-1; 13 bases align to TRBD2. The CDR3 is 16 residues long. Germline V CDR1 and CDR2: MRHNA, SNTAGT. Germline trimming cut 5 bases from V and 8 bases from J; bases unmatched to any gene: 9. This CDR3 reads CASSRELAGGPYEQFF. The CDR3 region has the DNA TGTGCCAGCAGTCGAGAACTAGCGGGGGGGCCCTATGAGCAGTTCTTC.

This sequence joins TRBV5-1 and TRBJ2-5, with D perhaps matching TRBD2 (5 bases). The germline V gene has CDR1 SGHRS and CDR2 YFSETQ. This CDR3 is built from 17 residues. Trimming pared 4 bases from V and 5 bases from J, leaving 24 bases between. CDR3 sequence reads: CASSMQPPDSRSETQYF. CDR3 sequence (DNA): TGCGCCAGCAGCATGCAACCCCCGGACTCAAGATCCGAGACCCAGTACTTC.

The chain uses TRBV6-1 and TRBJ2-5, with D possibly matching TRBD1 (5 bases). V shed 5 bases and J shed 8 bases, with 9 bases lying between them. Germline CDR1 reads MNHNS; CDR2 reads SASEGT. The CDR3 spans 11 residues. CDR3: CASSLQGTQYF. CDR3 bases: TGTGCCAGCAGTCTCCAGGGCACCCAGTACTTC.

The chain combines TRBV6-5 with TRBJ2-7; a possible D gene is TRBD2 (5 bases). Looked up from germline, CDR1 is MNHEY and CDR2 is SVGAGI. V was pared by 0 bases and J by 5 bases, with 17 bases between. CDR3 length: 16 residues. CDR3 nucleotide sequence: TGTGCCAGCAGTTACTCTCTGGAGGCGGGTTACCACGAGCAGTACTTC. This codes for CASSYSLEAGYHEQYF.

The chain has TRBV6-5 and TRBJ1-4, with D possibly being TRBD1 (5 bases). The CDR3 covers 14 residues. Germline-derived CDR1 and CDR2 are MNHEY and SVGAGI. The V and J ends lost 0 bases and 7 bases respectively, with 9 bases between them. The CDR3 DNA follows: TGTGCCAGCAGTTACTCCCGCCAGGGTGAAAAACTGTTTTTT. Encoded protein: CASSYSRQGEKLFF.

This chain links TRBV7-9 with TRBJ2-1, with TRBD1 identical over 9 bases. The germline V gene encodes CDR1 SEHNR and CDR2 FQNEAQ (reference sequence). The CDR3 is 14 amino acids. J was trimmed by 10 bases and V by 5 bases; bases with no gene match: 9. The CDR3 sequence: CASSLRTGVAEQFF. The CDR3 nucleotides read TGTGCCAGCAGCCTCCGGACAGGGGTGGCGGAGCAGTTCTTC.